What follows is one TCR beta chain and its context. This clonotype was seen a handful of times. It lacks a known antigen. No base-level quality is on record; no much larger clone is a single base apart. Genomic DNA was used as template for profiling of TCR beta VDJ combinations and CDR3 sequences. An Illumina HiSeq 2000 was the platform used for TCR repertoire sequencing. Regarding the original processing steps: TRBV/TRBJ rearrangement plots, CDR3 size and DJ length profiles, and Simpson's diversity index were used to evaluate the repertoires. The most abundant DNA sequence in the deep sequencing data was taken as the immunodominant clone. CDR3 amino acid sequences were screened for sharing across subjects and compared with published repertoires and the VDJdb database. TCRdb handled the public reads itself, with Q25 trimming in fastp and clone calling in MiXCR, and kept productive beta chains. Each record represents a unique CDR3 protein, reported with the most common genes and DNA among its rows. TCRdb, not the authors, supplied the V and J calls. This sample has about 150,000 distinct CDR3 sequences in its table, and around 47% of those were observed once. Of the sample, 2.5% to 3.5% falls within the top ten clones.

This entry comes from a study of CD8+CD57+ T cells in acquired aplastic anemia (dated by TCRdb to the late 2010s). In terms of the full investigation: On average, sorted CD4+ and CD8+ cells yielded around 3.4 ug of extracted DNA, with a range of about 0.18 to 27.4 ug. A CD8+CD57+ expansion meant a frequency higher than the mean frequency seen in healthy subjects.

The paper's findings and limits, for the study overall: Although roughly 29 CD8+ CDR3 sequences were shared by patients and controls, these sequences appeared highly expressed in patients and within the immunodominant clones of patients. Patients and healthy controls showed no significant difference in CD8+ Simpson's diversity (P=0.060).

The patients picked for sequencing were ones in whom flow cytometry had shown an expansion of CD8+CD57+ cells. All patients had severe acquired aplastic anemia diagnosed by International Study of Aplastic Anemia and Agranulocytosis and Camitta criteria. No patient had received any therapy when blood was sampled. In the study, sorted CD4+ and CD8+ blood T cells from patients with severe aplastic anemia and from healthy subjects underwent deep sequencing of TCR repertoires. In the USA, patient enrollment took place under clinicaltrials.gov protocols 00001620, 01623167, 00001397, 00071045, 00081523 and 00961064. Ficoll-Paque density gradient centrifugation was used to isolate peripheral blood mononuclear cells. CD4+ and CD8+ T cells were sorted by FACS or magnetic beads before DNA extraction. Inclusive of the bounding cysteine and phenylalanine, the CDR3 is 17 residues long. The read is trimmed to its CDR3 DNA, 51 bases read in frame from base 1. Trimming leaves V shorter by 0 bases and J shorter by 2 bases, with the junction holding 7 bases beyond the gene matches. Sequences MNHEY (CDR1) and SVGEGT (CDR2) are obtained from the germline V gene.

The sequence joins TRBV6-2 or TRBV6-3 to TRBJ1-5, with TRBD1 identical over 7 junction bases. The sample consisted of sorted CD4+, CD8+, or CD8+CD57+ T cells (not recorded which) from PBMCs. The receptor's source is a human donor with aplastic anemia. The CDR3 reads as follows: CASSYSLRQGGNQPQHF. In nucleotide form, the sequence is TGTGCCAGCAGTTACTCCCTTCGACAGGGCGGCAATCAGCCCCAGCATTTT.